Listed below are T cell receptor beta chains from one sample, sequenced in a study of STAT5B mutations in CD4+ large granular lymphocyte leukemia. This table comes from immunoSEQ multiplex PCR, and its TCRdb copy is limited to in-frame clones, with some not included. The repertoire has 30,000 to 40,000 clones, 69% of them found once; the top ten carry 2.7%. The sample was CD4+ T cells from blood buffy coats. These receptors originate from a human donor in good health. The CDR3 runs from the conserved cysteine through the conserved F or W. The D gene is left open where the match is weak. Size tells how often a clone was seen (once, few, many) or the class of an expanded clone, and some rows leave it out.

>TRBV18|-|TRBJ2-7|-
CASSPQRGSYEQYF
TGTGCCAGCTCACCACAGCGAGGTTCCTACGAGCAGTACTTC
>TRBV11-2|once|TRBJ2-7|-
CASSLDGVNYEQYF
TGTGCCAGCAGCTTAGATGGGGTTAACTACGAGCAGTACTTC
>TRBV19|-|TRBJ2-2|-
CASSILAGALNTGELFF
TGTGCCAGTAGTATACTTGCAGGGGCCTTGAACACCGGGGAGCTGTTTTTT
>TRBV19|-|TRBJ1-1|-
CASSIGAGAATEAFF
TGTGCCAGTAGTATAGGTGCCGGGGCGGCTACTGAAGCTTTCTTT
>TRBV6-6|-|TRBJ1-1|-
CASSLSGTGTEAFF
TGTGCCAGCAGTCTCTCAGGGACGGGGACTGAAGCTTTCTTT
>TRBV5-4|-|TRBJ1-1|-
CASSSRTRLGTEAFF
TGTGCCAGCAGCAGCCGGACACGCCTTGGCACTGAAGCTTTCTTT
>TRBV7-2|-|TRBJ2-3|-
CASSPAGASGDTQYF
TGTGCCAGCAGCCCCGCCGGGGCCAGTGGAGATACGCAGTATTTT
>TRBV7-2|-|TRBJ2-4|-
CASSSVGDGEAKNIQYF
TGTGCCAGCAGCTCAGTGGGGGACGGGGAAGCCAAAAACATTCAGTACTTC
>TRBV29-1|-|TRBJ2-7|-
CSVAGETYEQYF
TGCAGCGTCGCAGGGGAGACCTACGAGCAGTACTTC
>TRBV2|-|TRBJ2-2|-
CASSEAEITGELFF
TGTGCCAGCAGTGAAGCCGAGATCACCGGGGAGCTGTTTTTT
>TRBV6-1|-|TRBJ2-5|TRBD1
CASSGDRARYF
TGTGCCAGCAGTGGCGACAGGGCCAGATACTTC
>TRBV9|-|TRBJ2-7|-
CASSVEPLSYEQYF
TGTGCCAGCAGCGTAGAGCCACTCTCCTACGAGCAGTACTTC
>TRBV7-3|-|TRBJ2-5|TRBD2
CASSLTAGGRETQYF
TGTGCCAGCAGCTTGACGGCGGGGGGGAGGGAGACCCAGTACTTC
>TRBV9|once|TRBJ1-1|-
CASSEDPGPLSTEAFF
TGTGCCAGCAGCGAGGACCCTGGACCCTTAAGCACTGAAGCTTTCTTT
>TRBV9|once|TRBJ2-5|-
CASSADQETQYF
TGTGCCAGCAGCGCCGACCAAGAGACCCAGTACTTC
>TRBV4-3|-|TRBJ2-2|-
CASSQEAGGPNTGELFF
TGCGCCAGCAGCCAAGAGGCCGGGGGGCCGAACACCGGGGAGCTGTTTTTT
>TRBV18|once|TRBJ2-2|TRBD1
CASSPLQGDTGELFF
TGTGCCAGCTCACCATTACAGGGGGACACCGGGGAGCTGTTTTTT
>TRBV7-2|-|TRBJ2-3|-
CASSFKIGLSTDTQYF
TGTGCCAGCAGCTTTAAGATTGGCCTGAGCACAGATACGCAGTATTTT
>TRBV6-6|-|TRBJ2-2|TRBD2
CASSKLAGGGLGELFF
TGTGCCAGCAGTAAACTAGCGGGGGGAGGATTAGGGGAGCTGTTTTTT
>TRBV5-1|-|TRBJ1-4|-
CASMTGLLHNEKLFF
TGCGCCAGCATGACGGGTTTGCTACACAATGAAAAACTGTTTTTT
>TRBV5-1|-|TRBJ1-3|-
CASGHPFGNTIYF
TGCGCCAGCGGCCATCCATTCGGAAACACCATATATTTT
>TRBV5-8|-|TRBJ1-5|TRBD1
CASSLHLGQNPGSDNQPQHF
TGTGCCAGCAGCTTGCACCTGGGACAGAATCCCGGGTCTGACAATCAGCCCCAGCATTTT
>TRBV18|few|TRBJ2-7|-
CASSFVYEQYF
TGTGCCAGCTCCTTTGTTTACGAGCAGTACTTC
>TRBV4-1|-|TRBJ2-4|-
CASSLGPENIQYF
TGCGCCAGCAGCCTAGGGCCTGAAAACATTCAGTACTTC
>TRBV5-5|-|TRBJ2-5|TRBD2
CASSSGLAVQETQYF
TGTGCCAGCAGCTCGGGACTAGCGGTTCAAGAGACCCAGTACTTC
>TRBV27|-|TRBJ1-5|TRBD1
CASSPGTGAGQPQHF
TGTGCCAGCAGTCCCGGGACAGGGGCAGGGCAGCCCCAGCATTTT
>TRBV6-5|few|TRBJ2-5|-
CASEGSGTQYF
TGTGCCAGCGAGGGTTCAGGGACCCAGTACTTC
>TRBV5-1|-|TRBJ2-1|-
CASSFDSTYNEQFF
TGCGCCAGCAGCTTCGACAGCACCTACAATGAGCAGTTCTTC
>TRBV7-2|-|TRBJ2-7|-
CASSSQGGAYEQYF
TGTGCCAGCAGCTCCCAGGGCGGTGCCTACGAGCAGTACTTC
>TRBV4-3|-|TRBJ2-6|TRBD1
CASSFRDRGAGANVLTF
TGCGCCAGCAGTTTTCGGGACAGGGGAGCTGGGGCCAACGTCCTGACTTTC
>TRBV27|-|TRBJ2-4|-
CASSLRRSDIQYF
TGTGCCAGCAGTTTACGTAGGAGTGACATTCAGTACTTC
>TRBV28|-|TRBJ1-5|-
CASSQAGAEPQHF
TGTGCCAGCAGCCAGGCGGGGGCCGAGCCCCAGCATTTT
>TRBV9|-|TRBJ2-7|TRBD1
CASSVVGTGAYEQYF
TGTGCCAGCAGCGTAGTAGGGACAGGGGCCTACGAGCAGTACTTC
>TRBV12-5|few|TRBJ1-5|-
CASGLAIQPQHF
TGTGCTAGTGGTTTGGCAATTCAGCCCCAGCATTTT
>TRBV6-6|once|TRBJ2-2|-
CASSHVGELFF
TGTGCCAGCAGTCATGTCGGGGAGCTGTTTTTT
>TRBV11-2|-|TRBJ1-5|-
CASSGGLNQPQHF
TGTGCCAGCAGCGGGGGGTTGAATCAGCCCCAGCATTTT
>TRBV5-1|few|TRBJ2-2|TRBD2
CASSWSGGNTGELFF
TGCGCCAGCAGCTGGAGCGGGGGGAACACCGGGGAGCTGTTTTTT
>TRBV4-2|few|TRBJ1-1|TRBD1
CASPEGTGVMNTEAFF
TGTGCCAGCCCCGAAGGGACAGGGGTTATGAACACTGAAGCTTTCTTT
>TRBV6-1|-|TRBJ2-5|TRBD1
CASSELITGQSGLETQYF
TGTGCCAGCAGTGAATTGATTACGGGACAGTCCGGGTTGGAGACCCAGTACTTC
>TRBV4-1|-|TRBJ2-3|TRBD1
CASSHQGAADTQYF
TGCGCCAGCAGCCATCAGGGGGCCGCAGATACGCAGTATTTT
>TRBV11-3|-|TRBJ2-5|TRBD1
CASSRGQQETQYF
TGTGCCAGCAGCAGGGGACAGCAAGAGACCCAGTACTTC
>TRBV5-1|-|TRBJ1-1|-
CASSLAAIGGVGIHTEAFF
TGCGCCAGCAGCTTGGCCGCCATAGGGGGGGTGGGGATCCACACTGAAGCTTTCTTT
>TRBV4-3|-|TRBJ1-6|-
CASSQDWTPGASSYNSPLHF
TGCGCCAGCAGCCAAGATTGGACTCCAGGCGCCAGCTCCTATAATTCACCCCTCCACTTT
>TRBV27|few|TRBJ1-2|-
CASSSGEGRGYTF
TGTGCCAGCAGTTCGGGCGAGGGTCGAGGCTACACCTTC
>TRBV4-3|-|TRBJ1-3|-
CASSQEPGPGLGRNTIYF
TGCGCCAGCAGCCAAGAGCCGGGACCAGGGCTAGGAAGAAACACCATATATTTT
>TRBV4-3|-|TRBJ2-1|TRBD1
CASSQERTGGLGEQFF
TGCGCCAGCAGCCAGGAACGGACAGGGGGCTTGGGGGAGCAGTTCTTC
>TRBV19|-|TRBJ2-1|-
CASSTYNEQFF
TGTGCCAGTAGTACTTACAATGAGCAGTTCTTC
>TRBV9|-|TRBJ1-2|TRBD1
CASSASDRNYGYTF
TGTGCCAGCAGCGCTTCGGACAGGAACTATGGCTACACCTTC
>TRBV18|-|TRBJ1-5|-
CASSPGPAGLNQPQHF
TGTGCCAGCTCACCAGGCCCGGCGGGGCTAAATCAGCCCCAGCATTTT
>TRBV2|-|TRBJ1-2|TRBD1
CASSPRTGGYGYTF
TGTGCCAGCAGTCCCCGGACAGGCGGATATGGCTACACCTTC
>TRBV2|few|TRBJ1-3|-
CASQTGTGNTIYF
TGTGCCAGCCAAACAGGGACTGGAAACACCATATATTTT
>TRBV14|-|TRBJ1-2|-
CASSQGQNYGYTF
TGTGCCAGCAGCCAAGGTCAGAACTATGGCTACACCTTC
>TRBV9|-|TRBJ2-3|TRBD2
CASSVAGGSGGDTQYF
TGTGCCAGCAGCGTAGCGGGGGGTAGCGGGGGAGATACGCAGTATTTT
>TRBV7-2|once|TRBJ1-6|-
CASRMTASYNSPLHF
TGTGCCAGCAGGATGACTGCTTCCTATAATTCACCCCTCCACTTT
>TRBV7-2|-|TRBJ2-7|-
CASSSRDGYEQYF
TGTGCCAGCAGCTCGAGGGACGGCTACGAGCAGTACTTC
>TRBV6-6|-|TRBJ2-3|TRBD1
CASRTGTGGTDTQYF
TGTGCCAGCCGTACCGGGACAGGCGGTACAGATACGCAGTATTTT
>TRBV6-6|-|TRBJ1-5|-
CASSSVYKQPQHF
TGTGCCAGCAGTTCCGTTTATAAACAGCCCCAGCATTTT
>TRBV2|-|TRBJ1-5|-
CASSGDNRNQPQHF
TGTGCCAGCAGTGGAGATAACAGGAATCAGCCCCAGCATTTT
>TRBV9|-|TRBJ1-4|-
CASSVWGENNEKLFF
TGTGCCAGCAGCGTATGGGGGGAAAATAATGAAAAACTGTTTTTT
>TRBV7-8|few|TRBJ2-7|TRBD2
CASSLGSLRVSGGPYEQYF
TGTGCCAGCAGCTTAGGATCGTTGAGGGTTAGCGGGGGACCCTACGAGCAGTACTTC